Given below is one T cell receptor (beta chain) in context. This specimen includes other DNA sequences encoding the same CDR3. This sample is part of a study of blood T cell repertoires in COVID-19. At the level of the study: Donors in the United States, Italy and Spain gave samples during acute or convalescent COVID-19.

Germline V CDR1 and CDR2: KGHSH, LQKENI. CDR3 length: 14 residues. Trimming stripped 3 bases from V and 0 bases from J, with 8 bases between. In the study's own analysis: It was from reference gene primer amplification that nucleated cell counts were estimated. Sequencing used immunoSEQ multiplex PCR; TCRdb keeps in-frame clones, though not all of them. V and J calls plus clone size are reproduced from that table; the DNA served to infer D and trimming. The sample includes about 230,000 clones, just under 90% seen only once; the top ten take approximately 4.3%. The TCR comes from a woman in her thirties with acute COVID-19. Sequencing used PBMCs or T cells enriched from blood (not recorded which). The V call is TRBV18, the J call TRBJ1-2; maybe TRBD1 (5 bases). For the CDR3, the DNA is TGTGCCAGCTCACCCGGGACTTCTAACTATGGCTACACCTTC. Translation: CASSPGTSNYGYTF.